A single sample gave rise to the 26 T cell receptor beta chains below, sequenced in a study of CD8+CD57+ T cells in acquired aplastic anemia. CDR3 and TCR beta VDJ profiling relied on a genomic DNA template. TCRdb itself ran the reads through MiXCR, one entry per CDR3 protein. The sample has under 200,000 distinct CDR3 sequences, around 47% seen once; the top ten hold 3.2%. Patients who underwent sequencing had shown CD8+CD57+ cell expansion by flow cytometry. Sequencing input: sorted CD4+, CD8+, or CD8+CD57+ T cells (not recorded which) from PBMCs. The receptors derive from a human donor with aplastic anemia.

This clonotype has more than one count but fewer than ten. The rearrangement links TRBV29-1 to TRBJ1-1; 7 nucleotides match TRBD1. From germline, CDR1 is SQVTM and CDR2 ANQGSEA. The CDR3 spans 15 residues. Unmatched junction bases numbered 9, after V lost 1 base and J lost 4 bases. In DNA, the CDR3 is TGCAGCGTTGAAGGTCGAGAGGGGGCGATCACTGAAGCTTTCTTT. It is translated as CSVEGREGAITEAFF.

At least ten counts were recorded for this clonotype. The chain couples TRBV7-2 to TRBJ2-1, with TRBD2 matching over 7 bases. CDR1 and CDR2 from the germline V gene are SGHTA and FQGNSA. With V trimmed by 5 bases and J by 5 bases, 12 bases remained unmatched. The CDR3 totals 16 residues. The chain's CDR3 is CASSNGLDRHDNEQFF. In DNA form, the CDR3 reads TGTGCCAGCAGCAACGGACTAGACAGACACGACAATGAGCAGTTCTTC.

J is TRBJ1-2 and V is TRBV30; TRBD1 matches 11 bases. This CDR3 is built from 14 residues. The V segment lost 0 bases and the J segment 5 bases; nucleotides outside the gene matches: 2. The germline gives CDR1 GTSNPN, CDR2 SVGIG (reference sequence). The CDR3 region has the DNA TGTGCCTGGAGTGTTGGGACAGGGGGTTATGGCTACACCTTC. Translated: CAWSVGTGGYGYTF. The entire variable domain, with the rest obtained from reference TRBV30 and TRBJ1-2, is as follows: SQTIHQWPATLVQPVGSPLSLECTVEGTSNPNLYWYRQAAGRGLQLLFYSVGIGQISSEVPQNLSASRPQDRQFILSSKKLLLSDSGFYLCAWSVGTGGYGYTFGSGTRLTVV.

The table lists this clonotype with a few counts. Possible read error: a much larger clone is one base away. This sequence joins TRBV20-1 and TRBJ2-7; TRBD2 agrees at 12 bases. CDR3 length equals 15 residues. Unmatched junction bases numbered 7, after V lost 5 bases and J lost 2 bases. The germline V gene encodes CDR1 DFQATT and CDR2 SNEGSKA (reference sequence). The CDR3 region is CSAPSASGGAYEQYV. DNA for the CDR3: TGCAGTGCTCCCTCGGCTAGCGGGGGGGCCTACGAGCAGTACGTC.

This clonotype was picked up a small number of times. The chain joins TRBV29-1 to TRBJ1-1; D might be TRBD1 (5 bases). V was trimmed by 4 bases and J by 2 bases, leaving 11 bases between them. CDR1 is SQVTM, CDR2 ANQGSEA, per germline. The CDR3 loop spans 13 amino acids. CDR3 bases: TGCAGCGTTGGGGGCCGATTAAACACTGAAGCTTTCTTT. It encodes CSVGGRLNTEAFF.

This clonotype was seen more than once but under ten times. The V gene is TRBV6-1, the J gene TRBJ1-4, with D tentatively TRBD1 (6 bases). V was clipped by 6 bases and J by 7 bases, with 15 bases between them. The CDR3 sequence is 14 residues long. Germline CDR1 and CDR2: MNHNS and SASEGT. The CDR3 bases are TGTGCCAGCAGCCTGAGGGGGGATGGTGAAAAACTGTTTTTT. It encodes CASSLRGDGEKLFF.

This clonotype was observed a handful of times. This chain connects TRBV4-3 to TRBJ2-3, with D maybe TRBD2 (5 bases). From germline, CDR1 is LGHNA and CDR2 YSLEER. V lost 4 bases and J 6 bases, leaving 17 bases between the germline ends. This CDR3 spans 15 amino acids. CDR3 DNA: TGCGCCAGCAGCCGGAGCCTGGGAGTCGGTGATACGCAGTATTTT. Protein: CASSRSLGVGDTQYF.

The V and J genes are TRBV24-1 and TRBJ1-3; 7 bases line up with TRBD1. J was trimmed by 2 bases and V by 2 bases; bases with no gene match: 5. The germline V gene has CDR1 KGHDR and CDR2 SFDVKD. The CDR3 extends over 16 amino acids. CDR3 in DNA: TGTGCCACCAGTGATTCCGGGACAGACACTGGAAACACCATATATTTT. Translation: CATSDSGTDTGNTIYF.

With respect to this clonotype: A read error is likely, as this CDR3 ends without the conserved phenylalanine or tryptophan. The rearrangement joins TRBV3-1 to TRBJ2-1; TRBD2 agrees at 8 bases. The CDR3 contains 13 residues. Germline CDR1 and CDR2: LGHDT and YNNKEL (reference sequence). J gave up 10 bases and V 4 bases, and 6 bases lay outside the gene matches. CDR3 residues: CASSPFSGVEQFS. The CDR3 DNA follows: TGTGCCAGCAGCCCTTTTAGCGGGGTAGAGCAGTTCTCC.

This clonotype has a count of ten or more. The chain links TRBV19 to TRBJ1-5, with TRBD1 matching 7 bases. This CDR3 comprises 16 residues. The germline gives CDR1 LNHDA, CDR2 SQIVND (reference sequence). The V gene end was trimmed by 3 bases and the J gene end by 6 bases; junction bases not matched to a gene: 11. This CDR3 reads CASSILSDRARQPQHF. The CDR3 bases are TGTGCCAGTAGTATCCTATCTGACAGGGCGCGTCAGCCCCAGCATTTT.

The chain joins TRBV2 to TRBJ2-2, with 9 bases that match TRBD2. V shed 3 bases, J shed 5 bases, and the junction held 4 bases outside the gene matches. This CDR3 contains 15 residues. Germline values: CDR1 SNHLY, CDR2 FYNNEI. CDR3 region: CASSEASGATGELFF. The CDR3, as DNA: TGTGCCAGCAGTGAGGCTAGCGGGGCGACCGGGGAGCTGTTTTTT.

The CDR3 nucleotides are TGTGCCAGCAGCTTAAGCAGCTCCTACGAGCAGTACGTC. Protein sequence: CASSLSSSYEQYV. The chain has TRBV7-9 and TRBJ2-7; D call uncertain. Trimming removed 2 bases at V and 0 bases at J, with 5 bases between. This CDR3 is 13 amino acids long. Germline assignment: CDR1 SEHNR and CDR2 FQNEAQ (reference sequence).

This clonotype was detected ten times or more. CDR3 in amino acids: CASSLDGFNSPLHF. In DNA, the CDR3 is TGTGCCAGCAGCCTGGACGGATTCAATTCACCCCTCCACTTT. The V call is TRBV2, the J call TRBJ1-6; D uncertain. This CDR3 has 14 residues. Trimming removed 6 bases at V and 7 bases at J, with 13 bases between. Germline loops: CDR1 SNHLY, CDR2 FYNNEI.

The CDR3 region has the DNA TGCGCCAGCAGTGTAGACCTAGCGGGAACTTGGGAGCAGTACTTC. This sequence encodes CASSVDLAGTWEQYF. The chain combines TRBV10-1 with TRBJ2-7; 9 bases line up with TRBD2. The junction had 11 bases not matched to a gene; V was cut back by 4 bases and J by 7 bases. The CDR3 runs 15 residues. Germline V gives CDR1 WNHNN, CDR2 SYGVQD (reference sequence).

This clonotype showed up many times. This rearrangement joins TRBV12-3 or TRBV12-4 to TRBJ1-2; 7 positions agree with TRBD1. J gave up 4 bases and V 5 bases, and 7 bases lay outside the gene matches. The CDR3 totals 14 residues. CDR3 sequence reads: CASSPMTGSYGYTF. The CDR3, as DNA: TGTGCCAGCAGTCCTATGACAGGGTCCTATGGCTACACCTTC.

This clonotype was found a few times. Just one base apart from a much larger clone, this may be a read error. This rearrangement joins TRBV12-3 or TRBV12-4 to TRBJ1-1, with a weak D call TRBD1 (5 bases). There are 13 residues in the CDR3. The CDR3 DNA reads as TGTGCCAGCACCCCGGGACTAGGCACTGAAGCTCTCTTT. This codes for CASTPGLGTEALF.

Concerning this clonotype: A single base separates this from a much larger clone, so it may be a read error. The chain couples TRBV9 to TRBJ2-7, with 8 bases matching TRBD2. Losses at the gene ends were 7 bases for V and 0 bases for J; bases not matched to a gene: 6. This CDR3 is built from 14 residues. The germline CDR1 and CDR2 sequences are SGDLS and YYNGEE. CDR3 amino acids: CASGRGGSSYEQYV. The CDR3 nucleotides are TGTGCCAGCGGCCGGGGGGGGAGCTCCTACGAGCAGTACGTC.

As concerns this clonotype: A clone one base away is much larger, so this may be a read error. The chain links TRBV27 to TRBJ2-7; D may be TRBD1 or TRBD2 (5 bases each). Germline CDR1 MNHEY, CDR2 SMNVEV (reference sequence). Trimming took off 3 bases at V and 7 bases at J, with 19 bases between the two ends. The CDR3 is 15 amino acids. CDR3 residues: CASSFGAGPIGEQYF. The DNA for the CDR3 is TGTGCCAGCAGTTTCGGGGCAGGCCCTATCGGGGAGCAGTACTTC.

J is TRBJ2-1 and V is TRBV10-3; 12 bases map to TRBD1. The CDR3 sequence is 14 residues long. Germline trimming cut 9 bases from V and 7 bases from J; bases unmatched to any gene: 7. The germline V gene encodes CDR1 ENHRY and CDR2 SYGVKD. In nucleotides, the CDR3 is TGTGCCATTACGAGGGACAGGGGGCTTAATGAGCAGTTCTTC. The encoded protein is CAITRDRGLNEQFF.

The rearrangement links TRBV19 to TRBJ2-1; 10 positions match TRBD2. This CDR3 contains 17 residues. Germline V CDR1 and CDR2: LNHDA, SQIVND (reference sequence). J gave up 5 bases and V 1 base, and 8 bases lay outside the gene matches. In nucleotides, the CDR3 is TGTGCCAGTAGTATAGCATCTAGCGGGAGAGGGAACAATGAGCAGTTCTTC. It encodes CASSIASSGRGNNEQFF.

About this clonotype: Given a much more abundant clone one base away, this may be a read error. V and J are TRBV7-3 and TRBJ1-6; D possibly corresponds to TRBD1 (5 bases). Deletions cut 5 bases from V and 7 bases from J, with 9 bases between. Germline V gene sequence: CDR1 SGHTA, CDR2 FQGTGA. The CDR3 length is 13 residues. The CDR3, as DNA: TGTGCCAGCAGCCTGACAGAAAATTCACCCCTCCACTTT. Amino acid sequence: CASSLTENSPLHF.

This chain connects TRBV19 to TRBJ1-5, with TRBD1 as a possible D gene (5 bases). The CDR3 has 14 residues. V lost 0 bases and J lost 7, with 10 bases in between. Germline V gene lookup returns CDR1 LNHDA and CDR2 SQIVND (reference sequence). The CDR3 sequence: CASSIEGARQPQHF. The CDR3 nucleotides read TGTGCCAGTAGTATAGAAGGGGCTAGACAGCCCCAGCATTTT.

This clonotype was detected ten times or more. The J gene is TRBJ1-1, the V gene TRBV12-3 or TRBV12-4, with D possibly matching TRBD1 (5 bases). This CDR3 comprises 14 residues. The V gene lost 4 bases and the J gene lost 5 bases, with 14 bases spanning the gap. For the CDR3, the DNA is TGTGCCAGCAGTTCCGCAGGGTTAAGTACTGAAGCTTTCTTT. It is translated as CASSSAGLSTEAFF.

This clonotype was seen at least ten times. V usage is TRBV19 and J usage is TRBJ2-1; no definite D call. The V end was cut by 6 bases, the J end by 4 bases, with 13 bases between. The CDR3 is 14 residues long. Germline-derived CDR1 and CDR2 are LNHDA and SQIVND (reference sequence). The CDR3 DNA is TGTGCCAGTAGCCCACACCCACAGTACAATGAGCAGTTCTTC. Translation gives CASSPHPQYNEQFF.

This clonotype has at least ten counts. V gene TRBV5-1 combines with J gene TRBJ1-6; D call uncertain. The CDR3 spans 17 residues. V was cut by 0 bases and J by 4 bases, with 14 bases left in between. Germline V gene lookup returns CDR1 SGHRS and CDR2 YFSETQ. In DNA, the CDR3 is TGCGCCAGCAGCTTGGTATGGCCGACCGATTATAATTCACCCCTCCACTTT. Its translation: CASSLVWPTDYNSPLHF.

This clonotype was detected once. The CDR3 spells CASRADSVYGYTF. CDR3 bases: TGTGCCAGCAGAGCTGACAGTGTCTATGGCTACACCTTC. The chain combines TRBV2 with TRBJ1-2; possible D gene TRBD1, 5 bases. Germline CDR1 and CDR2: SNHLY and FYNNEI. This CDR3 is 13 amino acids long. The germline V and J ends were trimmed by 6 bases and 4 bases, with 12 bases remaining between them.